The next 8 T cell receptor beta chains were all read from a single sample in a study of cytomegalovirus exposure and HLA in healthy donors. With 60 Vbeta and 13 Jbeta primers, the PCR was carried out. The protocol was immunoSEQ multiplex PCR, while the TCRdb copy is restricted to in-frame clones and leaves out a portion. Here the sample spans 11,000 to 15,000 clones, over 55% being singletons. Sequenced: PBMCs. Receptors were obtained from a woman in her 50s in good health and CMV-seropositive.

This sequence joins TRBV5-4 and TRBJ1-1; no clear D gene. The CDR3 totals 13 residues. Germline V gives CDR1 SGHNT, CDR2 YYREEE (reference sequence). V was cut by 0 bases and J by 2 bases, with 5 bases left in between. CDR3 sequence (DNA): TGTGCCAGCAGCTTGGGCGGAAACACTGAAGCTTTCTTT. Residues: CASSLGGNTEAFF.

This chain links TRBV29-1 with TRBJ2-7; 8 bases agree with TRBD1. With 1 base clipped from V and 5 bases from J, the junction kept 10 bases outside the gene matches. The CDR3 spans 15 residues. CDR1 and CDR2 (germline): SQVTM, ANQGSEA. The CDR3, as DNA: TGCAGCGTTGAAGGCTGGGCAGGGGGCCGAGACGAGCAGTACTTC. This sequence encodes CSVEGWAGGRDEQYF.

The table lists this clone with a few counts. This chain joins TRBV7-2 and TRBJ2-3, with D maybe TRBD1 (6 bases). Germline V CDR1 and CDR2: SGHTA, FQGNSA. The V gene lost 6 bases and the J gene lost 5 bases, with 9 bases spanning the gap. This CDR3 is built from 12 residues. This chain's CDR3 is CASSSGVDTQYF. Written as DNA, the CDR3 is TGTGCCAGCAGTTCAGGGGTAGATACGCAGTATTTT.

The chain couples TRBV4-1 to TRBJ2-6; perhaps TRBD1 as D (6 bases). CDR3 size: 17 residues. CDR1 and CDR2 (germline): MGHRA, YSYEKL. The V gene lost 8 bases and the J gene lost 0 bases, with 17 bases spanning the gap. The DNA of the CDR3 is TGCGCCAGCCAGACGGACAGTCAGCTCTCTGGGGCCAACGTCCTGACTTTC. Its protein product is CASQTDSQLSGANVLTF.

The gene calls are TRBV28 and TRBJ1-4, with a possible D match to TRBD1 (6 bases). V dropped 6 bases and J dropped 8 bases, with 19 bases sitting between them. The CDR3 loop spans 15 amino acids. Germline CDR1 is MDHEN and CDR2 is SYDVKM. In nucleotides, the CDR3 is TGTGCCAGCAGGCCGAGTTCAGGGGATGGGGAAAAACTGTTTTTT. Translated: CASRPSSGDGEKLFF.

This rearrangement joins TRBV5-1 to TRBJ1-1; 9 nucleotides match TRBD1. The V gene end was trimmed by 7 bases and the J gene end by 2 bases; junction bases not matched to a gene: 3. CDR3 size: 13 residues. CDR1 and CDR2 (germline): SGHRS, YFSETQ. CDR3 nucleotides: TGCGCCAGCGGAACAGGGGGCAACACTGAAGCTTTCTTT. Amino acid sequence: CASGTGGNTEAFF.

The J gene is TRBJ2-1, the V gene TRBV4-2; 9 nucleotides align to TRBD2. Germline V gene sequence: CDR1 LGHNA, CDR2 YNFKEQ. The trim removed 3 bases at V and 8 bases at J, leaving 14 bases unmatched. The CDR3 is 17 residues long. CDR3 region: CASSQGVAGDISDEQFF. CDR3 nucleotides: TGTGCCAGCAGCCAGGGGGTAGCGGGAGACATCTCGGATGAGCAGTTCTTC.

V is TRBV6-5 and J is TRBJ2-7; 8 bases are a match to TRBD2. Germline-derived CDR1 and CDR2 are MNHEY and SVGAGI. V lost 6 bases, J lost 0 bases, and 7 bases stayed unmatched. The CDR3 runs to 15 residues. CDR3 residues: CASRPSAGGSYEQYF. The DNA of the CDR3 is TGTGCCAGCAGACCATCTGCGGGAGGCTCCTACGAGCAGTACTTC.